Detailed here is one TCR beta chain. At one end, the junction sequence differs from germline, possibly due to a read error. This entry comes from a study of T cells in Graves' hyperthyroidism and ophthalmopathy. Study information: Blood from the periphery was taken at initial diagnosis, before any treatment.

Patients with uncontrolled infections, other autoimmune diseases, pregnancy or lactation were excluded. TCR beta CDR3 regions were amplified from RNA transcripts. The study used the HTBI primer set for a first-round RT-PCR of the TCR CDR3. Via MiXCR, TCRdb re-called the multiplex PCR reads, giving one row per CDR3 protein. The table shows under 70,000 distinct CDR3 sequences, with about 50% occurring only once. CDR3 length equals 15 residues. Germline V gives CDR1 LNHDA, CDR2 SQIVND (reference sequence). This sequence originates from an older woman with Graves' ophthalmopathy. The sequencing input was blood. The chain combines TRBV19 with TRBJ2-6, with unresolved D. In DNA form, the CDR3 reads TGTGCCAGTAGCCAGGCGAGCTCTAGGGCCAACGTCATGACTTTT. Protein: CASSQASSRANVMTF.